This T cell receptor beta chain is from a study of cytomegalovirus exposure and HLA in healthy donors. Study-wide results and caveats: Association with HLA alleles at 0.05 false discovery rate was found for 15,000 to 20,000 TCR beta sequences in a later analysis. TCR beta chains associated with HLA were, in a later analysis, more clonally expanded than equally common others.

Nominal health characterized the donors when sampled, though unrecorded immune exposures were likely. Both 60 Vbeta primers and 13 Jbeta primers went into the PCR. The repertoire was sequenced with immunoSEQ multiplex PCR; TCRdb's copy has only in-frame clones and lacks some. This listing includes 45,000 to 60,000 clones. Unmatched junction bases numbered 6, after V lost 6 bases and J lost 5 bases. This CDR3 has 14 residues. Germline CDR1 reads MDHEN; CDR2 reads SYDVKM. About this clone itself: Its target is unknown.

This chain links TRBV28 with TRBJ1-2; 10 bases line up with TRBD1. The TCR was taken from a woman between 40 and 55 years old in good health and CMV-seronegative. Sequencing input: PBMCs. In nucleotides, the CDR3 is TGTGCCAGCAGCGCGGGACAGGGGAAATATGGCTACACCTTC. This sequence encodes CASSAGQGKYGYTF.